The clone carrying this T cell receptor beta chain was observed a few times. The antigen is unknown. CDR1 is SNHLY, CDR2 FYNNEI, per germline. The CDR3 consists of 14 residues. V shed 4 bases and J shed 15 bases, with 21 bases lying between them. The data were taken from a study of shared clonotypes between healthy human individuals. Study-wide results and caveats: Large sequencing depth failed to make sorted-subset sequencing complete, rarefaction showed.

TCRdb keeps only in-frame clones here, not all; method: immunoSEQ multiplex PCR. The sample yields 500,000 or so clones, about 96% seen once. The chain employs TRBV2 and TRBJ1-4; maybe TRBD1 (5 bases). This sequence was found in a young woman in good health. The sample consisted of naive CD4+ T cells sorted from blood. The subset is: CD45RA+ positively selected. CDR3 sequence: CASSVDSVWEILFF. In DNA, the CDR3 is TGTGCCAGCAGTGTAGACAGTGTGTGGGAAATTTTGTTTTTT.